This TCR beta chain was observed in a study of blood T cell repertoires in COVID-19. Study-wide context: The samples span acute and convalescent COVID-19 from the United States, Italy and Spain.

Authors' data handling: Amplification from reference gene primers served as the basis for estimated nucleated cell counts. Assay: immunoSEQ multiplex PCR; the TCRdb copy retains only in-frame clones and omits some. D and trimming were read from the DNA, whereas the V and J calls and clone size are those reported in that table. The sample holds some 370,000 clones; nearly 90% are singletons and the top ten take about 7%. Germline loops: CDR1 KGHDR, CDR2 SFDVKD. The CDR3 covers 13 residues. With 7 bases clipped from V and 2 bases from J, the junction kept 2 bases outside the gene matches. The source material was peripheral blood. J is TRBJ2-3 and V is TRBV24-1; 7 positions agree with TRBD1. This clonotype was sampled from a man in his late teens or twenties with active or convalescent COVID-19. DNA for the CDR3: TGTGCCACCAGGGGACAGACCACAGATACGCAGTATTTT. Translation: CATRGQTTDTQYF.